Shown below are 25 T cell receptor beta chains from a single sample sequenced in a study of shared clonotypes between healthy human individuals. The repertoire was sequenced with immunoSEQ multiplex PCR; TCRdb's copy has only in-frame clones and lacks some. This table holds about 2.3 million clones, just under 95% found once. The source material was naive CD4+ T cells from PBMCs. Subset noted: CD45RA+ positively selected. The source of these receptors is a man between 18 and 35 years old in good health. Some clones in this sample may be carry-over from other donors' samples.

Written as DNA, the CDR3 is TGCGCCAGCAGCCACCCTGGGAGGGGCAGGAGGGACCTGACTTTC. Translated: CASSHPGRGRRDLTF. The V call is TRBV4-1, the J call TRBJ2-6; 7 nucleotides match TRBD2. Per the germline V gene, CDR1 is MGHRA and CDR2 is YSYEKL. V dropped 3 bases and J dropped 15; count of bases not matched to a gene: 14. This CDR3 has 15 residues.

This clone was counted once. The J gene is TRBJ2-3, the V gene TRBV6-6; D is unresolved. Germline CDR1 MNHNY, CDR2 SVGAGI (reference sequence). CDR3 length: 13 residues. V lost 0 bases to trimming and J lost 6 bases, with 7 bases between them. The CDR3 DNA sequence: TGTGCCAGCAGTTACTCGATTGGGGATACGCAGTATTTT. This sequence encodes CASSYSIGDTQYF.

DNA for the CDR3: TGTGCCAGCAGCTCCTCCCGACAGGGTGAAGCTTTCTTT. Translation gives CASSSSRQGEAFF. The V call is TRBV11-2, the J call TRBJ1-1; 7 nucleotides agree with TRBD1. V lost 4 bases, J lost 7 bases, and 6 bases stayed unmatched. Germline values: CDR1 SGHAT, CDR2 FQNNGV. The CDR3 covers 13 residues.

This clone appeared a few times. The rearrangement joins TRBV19 to TRBJ2-3; D remains ambiguous. This CDR3 comprises 13 residues. Germline V gene lookup returns CDR1 LNHDA and CDR2 SQIVND (reference sequence). The germline V and J ends were trimmed by 5 bases and 7 bases, with 13 bases remaining between them. CDR3 sequence: CASSQAGLNTQYF. CDR3 coding DNA: TGTGCCAGTAGTCAAGCTGGTCTGAATACGCAGTATTTT.

The V gene is TRBV5-6, the J gene TRBJ2-1, with D possibly matching TRBD2 (6 bases). The CDR3 is made up of 16 amino acids. V was cut by 4 bases and J by 3 bases, with 17 bases left in between. The germline gives CDR1 SGHDT, CDR2 YYEEEE. The CDR3 DNA sequence: TGTGCCAGCAGCCTGGAGGGAGGACGGCTCTACAATGAGCAGTTCTTC. As protein: CASSLEGGRLYNEQFF.

This clone was recorded once. V usage is TRBV6-5 and J usage is TRBJ2-7, with D possibly being TRBD2 (5 bases). V was cut by 6 bases and J by 5 bases, with 17 bases left in between. This CDR3 has 14 amino acids. Germline loops: CDR1 MNHEY, CDR2 SVGAGI. The CDR3 loop reads CASSPTPEVNEQYF. The CDR3 DNA reads TGTGCCAGCAGCCCAACTCCGGAGGTGAACGAGCAGTACTTC.

The chain joins TRBV6-5 to TRBJ2-5; weak D call: TRBD1 (6 bases). There are 14 residues in the CDR3. The germline V gene has CDR1 MNHEY and CDR2 SVGAGI. V lost 5 bases to trimming and J lost 5 bases, with 15 bases between them. The CDR3 region is CASSGTGTTETQYF. CDR3 coding DNA: TGTGCCAGCAGTGGGACCGGGACAACGGAGACCCAGTACTTC.

The chain recombines TRBV18 with TRBJ1-2, with D perhaps matching TRBD1 (6 bases). Germline V gives CDR1 KGHSH, CDR2 LQKENI. The V end was cut by 3 bases, the J end by 2 bases, with 13 bases between. The CDR3 has 15 amino acids. The chain's CDR3 is CASSPSRTVNYGYTF. In nucleotides, the CDR3 is TGTGCCAGCTCACCCTCCCGGACAGTCAACTATGGCTACACCTTC.

This chain links TRBV14 with TRBJ2-2, with 15 bases fitting TRBD2. Germline V CDR1 and CDR2: SGHDN, FVKESK. V gave up 4 bases and J gave up 7 bases; unmatched junction bases: 16. CDR3 size: 20 residues. The CDR3, as DNA: TGTGCCAGCAGCCCCCGTCCCCCGGGACTAGCGGGAGGAATGAACGGGGAGCTGTTTTTT. Its translation: CASSPRPPGLAGGMNGELFF.

The rearrangement joins TRBV25-1 to TRBJ1-2; D remains unclear. V shed 1 base and J shed 1 base, with 7 bases lying between them. The CDR3 runs to 14 residues. Germline-derived CDR1 and CDR2 are MGHDK and SYGVNS. Here the CDR3 DNA reads TGTGCCAGCAGTGAATCCGGGTATAACTATGGCTACACCTTC. Its translation: CASSESGYNYGYTF.

J is TRBJ1-1 and V is TRBV29-1, with D possibly matching TRBD1 (6 bases). The CDR3 consists of 14 residues. V dropped 6 bases and J dropped 2 bases, with 16 bases sitting between them. The germline V gene has CDR1 SQVTM and CDR2 ANQGSEA. This CDR3 reads CSVIGQRLNTEAFF. The CDR3, as DNA: TGCAGCGTGATCGGACAGAGACTTAACACTGAAGCTTTCTTT.

About this clone: This CDR3 is also generated by other DNA sequences in the sample. The chain uses TRBV7-2 and TRBJ2-3; the match to TRBD2 covers 8 bases. Germline assignment: CDR1 SGHTA and CDR2 FQGNSA. Trimming at V came to 1 base and at J to 3 bases, leaving 6 bases not matched to a gene. The CDR3 is 16 residues long. The chain's CDR3 is CASSLGRLAGTDTQYF. The CDR3 DNA reads TGTGCCAGCAGCTTAGGTCGCCTAGCGGGTACAGATACGCAGTATTTT.

The chain employs TRBV10-3 and TRBJ1-1; a weak D match, TRBD1 (5 bases). Germline lookup yields CDR1 ENHRY and CDR2 SYGVKD. V lost 3 bases to trimming and J lost 5 bases, with 13 bases between them. There are 14 residues in the CDR3. Here the CDR3 DNA reads TGTGCCATCAGTGAAGGGGCAGGGACGACTGAAGCTTTCTTT. It codes for CAISEGAGTTEAFF.

The V gene is TRBV23-1, the J gene TRBJ1-2; a weak D match, TRBD1 (5 bases). TRBV23-1 is given ORF status, its function remaining uncertain. The CDR3 spans 16 residues. V was clipped by 0 bases and J by 4 bases, with 15 bases between them. CDR3 residues: CASSQSEGREFYGYTF. The CDR3 nucleotides read TGCGCCAGCAGTCAATCAGAGGGGCGTGAGTTCTATGGCTACACCTTC.

This sequence joins TRBV6-1 and TRBJ1-5; 7 bases map to TRBD1. Germline lookup yields CDR1 MNHNS and CDR2 SASEGT. This CDR3 has 17 amino acids. V lost 2 bases and J lost 4; bases outside the gene matches: 11. The CDR3 DNA sequence: TGTGCCAGCAGTGAAACAGCGGGGACAGTATGGAATCAGCCCCAGCATTTT. It encodes CASSETAGTVWNQPQHF.

This sequence joins TRBV7-6 and TRBJ2-7; D unclear. In germline, CDR1 is SGHVS, CDR2 FNYEAQ. This CDR3 is 14 amino acids long. Trimming took 4 bases from V and 5 from J, leaving 15 bases between them. The CDR3 bases are TGTGCCAGCAGCTCCCGATGGAAGGTAGACGAGCAGTACTTC. Encoded protein: CASSSRWKVDEQYF.

V and J are TRBV25-1 and TRBJ1-3; D is uncertain. Germline values: CDR1 MGHDK, CDR2 SYGVNS. Trimming took 0 bases from V and 0 from J, leaving 9 bases between them. There are 16 residues in the CDR3. CDR3 protein: CASSEYRTSSGNTIYF. The CDR3 DNA reads as TGTGCCAGCAGTGAATATCGGACGAGCTCTGGAAACACCATATATTTT.

The chain uses TRBV19 and TRBJ2-1; tentative D call: TRBD2 (6 bases). Germline CDR1 LNHDA, CDR2 SQIVND (reference sequence). CDR3 length: 14 amino acids. Trimming took off 2 bases at V and 4 bases at J, with 9 bases between the two ends. The CDR3 DNA is TGTGCCAGTAGTATAACGGGAGTTTACAATGAGCAGTTCTTC. This translates into CASSITGVYNEQFF.

The chain combines TRBV27 with TRBJ2-2, with TRBD2 matching 7 bases. CDR3 length equals 14 residues. From germline, CDR1 is MNHEY and CDR2 SMNVEV (reference sequence). With V trimmed by 6 bases and J by 1 base, 2 bases remained unmatched. The CDR3 DNA follows: TGTGCCAGCAGGTTAGCGGGGAACACCGGGGAGCTGTTTTTT. It specifies CASRLAGNTGELFF.

This clone was found once. The rearrangement links TRBV6-1 to TRBJ2-3, with D possibly TRBD2 on 5 matching bases. Trimming stripped 6 bases from V and 5 bases from J, with 18 bases between. The CDR3 is made up of 15 amino acids. Germline assignment: CDR1 MNHNS and CDR2 SASEGT. The CDR3 spells CASRGGRMAGDTQYF. For the CDR3, the DNA is TGTGCCAGCAGGGGTGGCAGGATGGCGGGAGATACGCAGTATTTT.

CDR3 nucleotides: TGTGCCAGCAGTGATGGGCGGCAAGAGACCCAGTACTTC. It encodes CASSDGRQETQYF. The rearrangement links TRBV25-1 to TRBJ2-5, with D uncertain. This CDR3 spans 13 amino acids. Germline-derived CDR1 and CDR2 are MGHDK and SYGVNS. The V end lost 3 bases, the J end lost 2 bases, and 7 bases lay between the germline ends.

The V and J genes are TRBV7-9 and TRBJ2-4, with D uncertain. V lost 6 bases and J lost 8, with 11 bases in between. The CDR3 is 12 amino acids. The V gene's germline CDR1 is SEHNR and CDR2 FQNEAQ (reference sequence). The CDR3 nucleotides read TGTGCCAGCAGTTCCGGTAATTACATTCAGTACTTC. Encoded protein: CASSSGNYIQYF. Full variable domain (rest looked up from reference TRBV7-9 and TRBJ2-4): DTGVSQNPRHKITKRGQNVTFRCDPISEHNRLYWYRQTLGQGPEFLTYFQNEAQLEKSRLLSDRFSAERPKGSFSTLEIQRTEQGDSAMYLCASSSGNYIQYFGAGTRLSVL.

The V gene is TRBV7-8, the J gene TRBJ2-5; TRBD1 is a possible D gene (5 bases). The CDR3 loop spans 15 amino acids. Germline CDR1 and CDR2: SGHVS and FQNEAQ. Trimming cost V 5 bases and J 4 bases, with 17 bases left between them. CDR3 region: CASSHRRRLGETQYF. The CDR3 DNA follows: TGTGCCAGCAGCCACAGGCGCAGGTTGGGAGAGACCCAGTACTTC.

The chain employs TRBV28 and TRBJ2-7, with TRBD1 as a possible D gene (6 bases). The length of the CDR3 is 14 residues. Germline V gene lookup returns CDR1 MDHEN and CDR2 SYDVKM. V was pared by 7 bases and J by 4 bases, with 17 bases between. The CDR3 DNA reads TGTGCCAGCACTCCGGGACACCTCTTTTACGAGCAGTACTTC. Its translation: CASTPGHLFYEQYF. Complete variable domain (other parts from reference TRBV28 and TRBJ2-7): DVKVTQSSRYLVKRTGEKVFLECVQDMDHENMFWYRQDPGLGLRLIYFSYDVKMKEKGDIPEGYSVSREKKERFSLILESASTNQTSMYLCASTPGHLFYEQYFGPGTRLTVT.

The gene calls are TRBV4-2 and TRBJ1-2; D may be TRBD1 (6 bases). V was shortened by 0 bases and J by 5 bases, with 16 bases between the two germline ends. The CDR3 loop spans 16 amino acids. Germline CDR1 LGHNA, CDR2 YNFKEQ. In nucleotides, the CDR3 is TGTGCCAGCAGCCAAGAAGCCGAAGGGGGTGGGTATGGCTACACCTTC. Protein sequence: CASSQEAEGGGYGYTF.